This TCR beta chain was recovered during a study of memory CD4+ T cells and cytomegalovirus serostatus. Single viable CD3+CD4+CD8-CD45RO+ cells were sorted as the memory CD4+ T cells. Donors' CMV status reflects serum IgG against pp150, pp28, p38, p52. Study results and caveats: The CMV-associated TCR signature appears largely within the CD4+ memory repertoire. CD4+ memory repertoires contained about two fifths of the 164 reported CMV TCRbeta sequences.

Repertoires were generated with immunoSEQ multiplex PCR, while TCRdb's copy carries only in-frame clones and drops some. The table has some 64,000 clones, around 86% seen once; the top ten hold nearly 0.9%. Germline CDR1 MDHEN, CDR2 SYDVKM. J lost 4 bases, V lost 5 bases, and 13 bases had no gene match. This CDR3 has 16 residues. Note on this clone: What it recognizes is unknown.

The clonotype originates from an adult in good health and CMV-seronegative. Source material: memory CD4+ T cells from blood. The rearrangement joins TRBV28 to TRBJ2-7; 8 nucleotides align to TRBD2. CDR3 nucleotides: TGTGCCAGCAGTCACCACATCAGCGGGAGCAGTTACGAGCAGTACTTC. Translated, it gives CASSHHISGSSYEQYF.